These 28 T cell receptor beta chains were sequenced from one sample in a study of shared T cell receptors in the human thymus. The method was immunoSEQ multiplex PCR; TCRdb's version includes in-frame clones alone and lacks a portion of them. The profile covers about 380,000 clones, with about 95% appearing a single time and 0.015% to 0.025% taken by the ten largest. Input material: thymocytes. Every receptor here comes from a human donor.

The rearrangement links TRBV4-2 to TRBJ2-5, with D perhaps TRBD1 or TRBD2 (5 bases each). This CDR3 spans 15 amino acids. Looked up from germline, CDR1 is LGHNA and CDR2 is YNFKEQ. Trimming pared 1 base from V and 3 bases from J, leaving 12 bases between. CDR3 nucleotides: TGTGCCAGCAGCCAAGCAGAGGGACCGAAAGAGACCCAGTACTTC. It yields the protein CASSQAEGPKETQYF.

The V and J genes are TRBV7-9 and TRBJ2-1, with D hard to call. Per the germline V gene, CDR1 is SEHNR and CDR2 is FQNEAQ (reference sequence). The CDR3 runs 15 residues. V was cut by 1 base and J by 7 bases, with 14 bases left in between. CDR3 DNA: TGTGCCAGCAGCTTAGAATTTCGGCAATCAAATGAGCAGTTCTTC. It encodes CASSLEFRQSNEQFF.

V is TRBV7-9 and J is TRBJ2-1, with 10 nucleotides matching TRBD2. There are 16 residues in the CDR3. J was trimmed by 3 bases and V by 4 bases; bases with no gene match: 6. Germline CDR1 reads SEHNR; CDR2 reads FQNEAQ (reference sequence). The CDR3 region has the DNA TGTGCCAGCAGCTCCCAACTAGCGGGGAACTACAATGAGCAGTTCTTC. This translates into CASSSQLAGNYNEQFF.

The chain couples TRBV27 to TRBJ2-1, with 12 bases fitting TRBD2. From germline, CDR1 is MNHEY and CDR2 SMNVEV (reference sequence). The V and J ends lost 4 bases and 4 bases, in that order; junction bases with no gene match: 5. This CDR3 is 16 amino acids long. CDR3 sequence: CASSYGTSGLYNEQFF. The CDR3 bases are TGTGCCAGCAGTTACGGGACTAGCGGGCTTTACAATGAGCAGTTCTTC.

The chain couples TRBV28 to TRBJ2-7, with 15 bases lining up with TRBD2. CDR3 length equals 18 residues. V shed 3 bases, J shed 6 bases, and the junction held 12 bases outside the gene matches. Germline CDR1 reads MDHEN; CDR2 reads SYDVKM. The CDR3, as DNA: TGTGCCAGCAGTTTCATAGGACTAGCGGGAGGGGGTAACTTCGAGCAGTACTTC. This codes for CASSFIGLAGGGNFEQYF.

The CDR3 sequence: CASSYNLAGYNEQFF. CDR3 coding DNA: TGTGCCAGCAGTTATAACCTAGCGGGATACAATGAGCAGTTCTTC. The chain combines TRBV6-5 with TRBJ2-1; TRBD2 agrees at 9 bases. The CDR3 has 15 amino acids. The trim removed 3 bases at V and 4 bases at J, leaving 4 bases unmatched. Per the germline V gene, CDR1 is MNHEY and CDR2 is SVGAGI.

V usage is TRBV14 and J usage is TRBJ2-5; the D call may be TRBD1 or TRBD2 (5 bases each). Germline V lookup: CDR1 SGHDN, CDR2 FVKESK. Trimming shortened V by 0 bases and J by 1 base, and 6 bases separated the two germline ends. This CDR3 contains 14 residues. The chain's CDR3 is CASSQERGQETQYF. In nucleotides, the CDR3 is TGTGCCAGCAGCCAAGAGAGGGGCCAAGAGACCCAGTACTTC.

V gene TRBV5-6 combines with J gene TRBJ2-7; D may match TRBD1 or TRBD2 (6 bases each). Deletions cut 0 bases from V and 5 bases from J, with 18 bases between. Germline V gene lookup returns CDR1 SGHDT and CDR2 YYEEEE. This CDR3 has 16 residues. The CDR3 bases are TGTGCCAGCAGCTTGGTGGGGGGCAGGCCGCGCAACGAGCAGTACTTC. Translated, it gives CASSLVGGRPRNEQYF.

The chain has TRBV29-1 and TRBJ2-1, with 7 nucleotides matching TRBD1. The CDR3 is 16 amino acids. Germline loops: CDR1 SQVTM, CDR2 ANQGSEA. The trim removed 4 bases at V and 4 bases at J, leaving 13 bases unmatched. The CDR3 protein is CSVVSEKGTVYNEQFF. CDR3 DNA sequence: TGCAGCGTTGTATCCGAAAAAGGGACAGTGTACAATGAGCAGTTCTTC.

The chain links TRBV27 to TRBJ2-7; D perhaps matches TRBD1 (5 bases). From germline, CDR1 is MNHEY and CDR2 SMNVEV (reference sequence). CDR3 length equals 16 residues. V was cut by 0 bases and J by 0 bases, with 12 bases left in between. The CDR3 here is CASSLSRQTSSYEQYF. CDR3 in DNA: TGTGCCAGCAGTTTATCCCGACAGACCAGCTCCTACGAGCAGTACTTC.

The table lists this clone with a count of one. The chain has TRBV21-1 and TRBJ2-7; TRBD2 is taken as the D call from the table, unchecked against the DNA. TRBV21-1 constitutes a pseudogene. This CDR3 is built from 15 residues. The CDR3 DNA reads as TGTGCCAGCACCGGTACTAGCGGGAATCCCTACGAGCAGTACTTC. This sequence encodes CASTGTSGNPYEQYF.

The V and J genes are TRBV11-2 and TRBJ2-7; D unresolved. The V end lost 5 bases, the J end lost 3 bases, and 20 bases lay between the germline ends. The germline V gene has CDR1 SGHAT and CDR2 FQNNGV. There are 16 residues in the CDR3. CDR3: CASSAPFGSFHYEQYF. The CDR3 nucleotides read TGTGCCAGCAGCGCCCCTTTCGGCAGCTTTCACTACGAGCAGTACTTC.

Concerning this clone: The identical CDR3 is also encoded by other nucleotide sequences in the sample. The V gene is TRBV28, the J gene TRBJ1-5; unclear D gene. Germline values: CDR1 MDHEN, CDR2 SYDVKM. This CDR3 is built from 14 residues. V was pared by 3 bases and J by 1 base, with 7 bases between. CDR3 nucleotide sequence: TGTGCCAGCAGTTTTGCAAGGAGCAATCAGCCCCAGCATTTT. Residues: CASSFARSNQPQHF. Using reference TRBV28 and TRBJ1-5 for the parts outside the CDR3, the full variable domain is DVKVTQSSRYLVKRTGEKVFLECVQDMDHENMFWYRQDPGLGLRLIYFSYDVKMKEKGDIPEGYSVSREKKERFSLILESASTNQTSMYLCASSFARSNQPQHFGDGTRLSIL.

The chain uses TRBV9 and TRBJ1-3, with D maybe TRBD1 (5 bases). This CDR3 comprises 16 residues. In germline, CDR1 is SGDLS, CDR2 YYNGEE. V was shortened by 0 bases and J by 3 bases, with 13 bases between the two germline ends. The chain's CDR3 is CASSVGGDLGGNTIYF. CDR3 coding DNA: TGTGCCAGCAGCGTAGGTGGGGACTTAGGTGGAAACACCATATATTTT.

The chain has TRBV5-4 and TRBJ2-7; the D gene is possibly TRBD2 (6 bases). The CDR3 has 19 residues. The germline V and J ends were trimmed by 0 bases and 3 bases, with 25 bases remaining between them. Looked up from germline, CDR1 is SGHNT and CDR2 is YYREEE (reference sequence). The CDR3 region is CASSLDVWLSGQNLYEQYF. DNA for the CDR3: TGTGCCAGCAGCTTGGATGTGTGGCTTAGCGGTCAAAACCTCTACGAGCAGTACTTC.

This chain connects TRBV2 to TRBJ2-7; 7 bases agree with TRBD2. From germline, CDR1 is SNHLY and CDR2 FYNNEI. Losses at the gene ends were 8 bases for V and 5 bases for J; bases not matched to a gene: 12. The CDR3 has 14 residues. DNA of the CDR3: TGTGCCAGCGACCCCGGGGGAGGGTGCCACGAGCAGTACTTC. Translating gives CASDPGGGCHEQYF.

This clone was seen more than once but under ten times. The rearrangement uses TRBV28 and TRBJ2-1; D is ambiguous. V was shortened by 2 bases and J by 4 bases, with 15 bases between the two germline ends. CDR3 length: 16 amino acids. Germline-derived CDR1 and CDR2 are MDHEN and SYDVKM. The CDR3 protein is CASSLMQVPIYNEQFF. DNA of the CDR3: TGTGCCAGCAGTTTAATGCAGGTACCTATTTACAATGAGCAGTTCTTC.

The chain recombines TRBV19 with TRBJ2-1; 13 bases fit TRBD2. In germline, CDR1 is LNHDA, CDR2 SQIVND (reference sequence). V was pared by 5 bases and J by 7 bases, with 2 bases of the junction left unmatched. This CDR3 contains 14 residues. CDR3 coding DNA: TGTGCCAGTAGTGGACTAGCGGGAGAGAATGAGCAGTTCTTC. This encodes CASSGLAGENEQFF.

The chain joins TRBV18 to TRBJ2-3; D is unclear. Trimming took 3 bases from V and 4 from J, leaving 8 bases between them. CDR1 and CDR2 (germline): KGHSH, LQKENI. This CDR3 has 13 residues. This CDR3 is CASSPPGSDTQYF. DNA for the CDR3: TGTGCCAGCTCACCCCCGGGTTCAGATACGCAGTATTTT.

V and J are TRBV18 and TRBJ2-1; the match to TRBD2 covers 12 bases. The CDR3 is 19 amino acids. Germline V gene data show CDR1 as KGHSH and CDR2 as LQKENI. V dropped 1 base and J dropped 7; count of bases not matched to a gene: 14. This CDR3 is CASSPLETSGGLPLNEQFF. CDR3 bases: TGTGCCAGCTCACCACTCGAGACTAGCGGGGGCCTCCCGTTAAATGAGCAGTTCTTC.

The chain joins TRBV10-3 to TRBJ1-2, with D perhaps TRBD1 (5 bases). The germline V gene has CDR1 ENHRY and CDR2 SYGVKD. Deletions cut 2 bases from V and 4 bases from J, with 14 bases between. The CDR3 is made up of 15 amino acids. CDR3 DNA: TGTGCCATCAGTGAGCGGTGGGGGGGTAGCTATGGCTACACCTTC. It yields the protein CAISERWGGSYGYTF.

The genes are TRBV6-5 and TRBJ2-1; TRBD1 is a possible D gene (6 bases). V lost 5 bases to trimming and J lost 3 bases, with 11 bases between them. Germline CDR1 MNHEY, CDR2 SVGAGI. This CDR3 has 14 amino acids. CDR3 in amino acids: CASSKGGYYNEQFF. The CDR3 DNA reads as TGTGCCAGCAGTAAAGGGGGATACTACAATGAGCAGTTCTTC.

Written as DNA, the CDR3 is TGTGCCAGTACTCGCCTGGCGGGAAGAAACTACGAGCAGTACTTC. Translating gives CASTRLAGRNYEQYF. The chain joins TRBV27 to TRBJ2-7; tentatively, D is TRBD2 (6 bases). The germline V gene has CDR1 MNHEY and CDR2 SMNVEV (reference sequence). The CDR3 is made up of 15 amino acids. The ends were cut back, 9 bases at V and 3 bases at J, with 21 bases in the middle.

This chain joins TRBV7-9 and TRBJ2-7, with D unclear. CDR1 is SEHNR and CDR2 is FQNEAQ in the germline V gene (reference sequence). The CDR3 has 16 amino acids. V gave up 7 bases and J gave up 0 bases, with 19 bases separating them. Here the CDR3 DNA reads TGTGCCAGCACCCCATCGGCCGGTTTTAGCTCCTACGAGCAGTACTTC. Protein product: CASTPSAGFSSYEQYF.

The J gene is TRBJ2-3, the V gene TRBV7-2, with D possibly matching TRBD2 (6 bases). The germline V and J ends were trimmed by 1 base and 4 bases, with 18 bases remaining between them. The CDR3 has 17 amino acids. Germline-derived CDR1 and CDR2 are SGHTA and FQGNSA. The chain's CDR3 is CASSLESERESPDTQYF. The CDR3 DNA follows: TGTGCCAGCAGCTTAGAGTCAGAACGGGAGAGTCCAGATACGCAGTATTTT.

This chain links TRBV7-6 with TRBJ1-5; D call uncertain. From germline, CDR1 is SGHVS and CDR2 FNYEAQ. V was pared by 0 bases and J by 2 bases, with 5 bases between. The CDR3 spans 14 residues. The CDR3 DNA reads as TGTGCCAGCAGCTTAGCGCTGGGCAATCAGCCCCAGCATTTT. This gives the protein CASSLALGNQPQHF.

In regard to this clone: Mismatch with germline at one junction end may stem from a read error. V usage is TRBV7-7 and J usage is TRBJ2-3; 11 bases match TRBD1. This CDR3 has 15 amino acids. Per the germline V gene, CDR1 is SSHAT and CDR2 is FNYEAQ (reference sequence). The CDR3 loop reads CASSTGQGARNTQYF. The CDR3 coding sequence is TGTGCTAGCAGCACAGGACAGGGGGCTCGGAATACGCAGTATTTT.

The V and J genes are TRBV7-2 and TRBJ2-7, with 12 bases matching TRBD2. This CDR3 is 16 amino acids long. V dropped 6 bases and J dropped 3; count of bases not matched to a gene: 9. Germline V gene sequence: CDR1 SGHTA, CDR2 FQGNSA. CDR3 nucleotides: TGTGCCAGCAGTTACACAGGACTAGCGGGACTCTACGAGCAGTACTTC. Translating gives CASSYTGLAGLYEQYF.